This T cell receptor (beta chain) appears in the sequencing data of a study of OX40 agonist ivuxolimab in advanced cancers. Sequencing used immunoSEQ multiplex PCR; TCRdb keeps in-frame clones, though not all of them. The table records tens of thousands of clones, 88% of them present only once. CDR1 MGHRA and CDR2 YSYEKL come from the germline V gene. J gave up 7 bases and V 2 bases, and 8 bases lay outside the gene matches. The CDR3 is made up of 15 amino acids. The chain combines TRBV4-1 with TRBJ2-7; 10 positions match TRBD1. Sequencing was performed on CD4+ or CD8+ T cells sorted from blood, taken in a trial of the OX40 agonist ivuxolimab. This receptor was obtained from an adult with an advanced solid tumor such as melanoma, head and neck, liver or kidney cancer. CDR3 sequence (DNA): TGCGCCAGCAGCCAAAGCCCGGGACAGGGGTGGGAGCAGTACTTC. Translated, it gives CASSQSPGQGWEQYF.